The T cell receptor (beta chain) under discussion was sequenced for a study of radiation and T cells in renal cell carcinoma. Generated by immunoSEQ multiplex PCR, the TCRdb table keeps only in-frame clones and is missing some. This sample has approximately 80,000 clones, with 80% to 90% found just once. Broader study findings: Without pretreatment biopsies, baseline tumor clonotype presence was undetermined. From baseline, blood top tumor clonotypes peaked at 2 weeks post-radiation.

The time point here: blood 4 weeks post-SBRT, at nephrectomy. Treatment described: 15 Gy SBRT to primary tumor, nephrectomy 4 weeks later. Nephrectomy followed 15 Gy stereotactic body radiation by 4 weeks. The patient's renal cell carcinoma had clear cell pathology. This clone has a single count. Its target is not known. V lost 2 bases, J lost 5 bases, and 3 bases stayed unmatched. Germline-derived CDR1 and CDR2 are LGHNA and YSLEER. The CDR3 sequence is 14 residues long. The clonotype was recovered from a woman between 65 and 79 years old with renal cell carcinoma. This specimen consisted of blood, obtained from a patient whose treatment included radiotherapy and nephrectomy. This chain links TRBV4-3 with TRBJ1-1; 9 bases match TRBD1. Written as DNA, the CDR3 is TGCGCCAGCAGCCAAACGACAGGGGGAACTGAAGCTTTCTTT. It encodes CASSQTTGGTEAFF.